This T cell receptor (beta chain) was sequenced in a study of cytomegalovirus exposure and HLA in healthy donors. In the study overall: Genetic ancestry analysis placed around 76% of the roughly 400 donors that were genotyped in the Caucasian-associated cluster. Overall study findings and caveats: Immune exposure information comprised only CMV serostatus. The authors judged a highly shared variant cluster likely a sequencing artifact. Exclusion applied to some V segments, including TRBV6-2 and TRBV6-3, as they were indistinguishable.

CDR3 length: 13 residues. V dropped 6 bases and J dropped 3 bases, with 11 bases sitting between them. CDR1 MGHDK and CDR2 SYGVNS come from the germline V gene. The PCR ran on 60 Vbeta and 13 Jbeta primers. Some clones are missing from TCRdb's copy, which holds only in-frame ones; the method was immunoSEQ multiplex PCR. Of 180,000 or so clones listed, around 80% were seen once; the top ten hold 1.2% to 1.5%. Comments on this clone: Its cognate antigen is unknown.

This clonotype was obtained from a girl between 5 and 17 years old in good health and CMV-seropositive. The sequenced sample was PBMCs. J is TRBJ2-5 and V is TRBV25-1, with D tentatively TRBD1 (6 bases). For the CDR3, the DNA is TGTGCCAGCAGCCCCCGGACAGAAGAGACCCAGTACTTC. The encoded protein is CASSPRTEETQYF.